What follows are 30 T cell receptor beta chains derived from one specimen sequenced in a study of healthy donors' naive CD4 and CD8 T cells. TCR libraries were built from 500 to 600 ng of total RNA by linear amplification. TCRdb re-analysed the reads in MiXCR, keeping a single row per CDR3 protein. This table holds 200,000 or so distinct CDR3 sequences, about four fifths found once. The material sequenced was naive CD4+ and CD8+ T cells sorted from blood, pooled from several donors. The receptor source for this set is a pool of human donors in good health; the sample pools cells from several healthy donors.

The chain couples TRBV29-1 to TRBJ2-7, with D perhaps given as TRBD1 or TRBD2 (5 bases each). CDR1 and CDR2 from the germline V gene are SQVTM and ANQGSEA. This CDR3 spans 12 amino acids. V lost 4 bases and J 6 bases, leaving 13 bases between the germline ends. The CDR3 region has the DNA TGCAGCGTTGTGGTGGGGGTGAGCGAGCAGTACTTC. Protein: CSVVVGVSEQYF.

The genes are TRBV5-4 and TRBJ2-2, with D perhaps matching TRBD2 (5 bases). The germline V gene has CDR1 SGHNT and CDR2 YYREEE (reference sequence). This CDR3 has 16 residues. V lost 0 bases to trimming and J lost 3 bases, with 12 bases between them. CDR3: CASSLAGDYHTGELFF. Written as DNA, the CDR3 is TGTGCCAGCAGCTTGGCCGGAGACTACCACACCGGGGAGCTGTTTTTT.

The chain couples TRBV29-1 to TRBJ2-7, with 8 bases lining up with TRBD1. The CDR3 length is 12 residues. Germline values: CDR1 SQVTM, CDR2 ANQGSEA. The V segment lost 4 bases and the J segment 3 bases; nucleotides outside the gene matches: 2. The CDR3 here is CSVADRGYEQYF. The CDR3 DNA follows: TGCAGCGTTGCCGACAGGGGCTACGAGCAGTACTTC.

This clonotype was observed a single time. The CDR3 region is CASAPQRRNTEAFF. The CDR3 DNA reads as TGTGCTAGTGCCCCACAACGGAGGAACACTGAAGCTTTCTTT. The chain couples TRBV12-5 to TRBJ1-1; D is undetermined. V shed 7 bases and J shed 1 base, with 13 bases lying between them. CDR3 length equals 14 residues. CDR1 and CDR2 from the germline V gene are LGHNT and FRNRAP.

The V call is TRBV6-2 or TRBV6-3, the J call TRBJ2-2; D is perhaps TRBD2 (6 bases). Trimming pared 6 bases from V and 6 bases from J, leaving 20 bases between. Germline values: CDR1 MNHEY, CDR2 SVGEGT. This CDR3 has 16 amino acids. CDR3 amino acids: CASSQPLTGVSGELFF. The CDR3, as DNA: TGTGCCAGCAGCCAACCCTTAACGGGGGTATCCGGGGAGCTGTTTTTT.

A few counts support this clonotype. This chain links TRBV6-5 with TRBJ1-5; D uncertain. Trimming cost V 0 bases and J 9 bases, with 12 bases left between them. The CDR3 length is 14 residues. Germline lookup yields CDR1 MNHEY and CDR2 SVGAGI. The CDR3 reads CASSYSNQEGPQHF. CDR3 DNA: TGTGCCAGCAGTTACTCGAACCAGGAAGGGCCCCAGCATTTT.

CDR3 sequence: CASNAGETQYF. DNA for the CDR3: TGTGCCAGCAACGCCGGAGAGACCCAGTACTTC. The chain combines TRBV6-5 with TRBJ2-5; D gene uncertain. V shed 7 bases and J shed 4 bases, with 7 bases lying between them. Germline CDR1 and CDR2: MNHEY and SVGAGI. This CDR3 contains 11 residues.

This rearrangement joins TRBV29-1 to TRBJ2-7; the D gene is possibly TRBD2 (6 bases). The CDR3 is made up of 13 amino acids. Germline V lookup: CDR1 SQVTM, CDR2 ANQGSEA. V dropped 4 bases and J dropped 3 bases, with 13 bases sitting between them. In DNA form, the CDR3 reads TGCAGCGTTGCATTGGGAGGCAGCTACGAGCAGTACTTC. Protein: CSVALGGSYEQYF.

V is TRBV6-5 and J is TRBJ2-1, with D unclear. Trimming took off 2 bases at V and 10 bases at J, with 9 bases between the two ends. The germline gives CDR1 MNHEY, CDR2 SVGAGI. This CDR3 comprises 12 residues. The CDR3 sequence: CASSYRWSEQFF. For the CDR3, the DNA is TGTGCCAGCAGTTACCGATGGAGCGAGCAGTTCTTC.

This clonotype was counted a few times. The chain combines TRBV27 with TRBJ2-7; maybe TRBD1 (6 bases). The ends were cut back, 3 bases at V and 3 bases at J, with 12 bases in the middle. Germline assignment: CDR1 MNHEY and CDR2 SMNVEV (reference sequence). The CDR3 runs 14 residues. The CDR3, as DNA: TGTGCCAGCAGTTTCAGGGGCCAGGTCTACGAGCAGTACTTC. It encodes CASSFRGQVYEQYF.

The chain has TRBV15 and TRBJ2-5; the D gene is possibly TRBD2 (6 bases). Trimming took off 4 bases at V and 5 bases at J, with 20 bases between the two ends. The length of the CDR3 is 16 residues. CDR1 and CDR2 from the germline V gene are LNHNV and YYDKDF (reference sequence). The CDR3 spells CATSTLEGDPFETQYF. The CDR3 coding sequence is TGTGCCACCAGCACCTTGGAGGGAGACCCTTTCGAGACCCAGTACTTC.

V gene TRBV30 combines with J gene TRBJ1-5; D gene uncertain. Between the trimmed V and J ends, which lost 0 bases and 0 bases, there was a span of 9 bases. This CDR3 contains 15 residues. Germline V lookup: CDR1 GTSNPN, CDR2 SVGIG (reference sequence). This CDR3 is CAWSVSSHSNQPQHF. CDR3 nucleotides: TGTGCCTGGAGTGTAAGTAGCCATAGCAATCAGCCCCAGCATTTT.

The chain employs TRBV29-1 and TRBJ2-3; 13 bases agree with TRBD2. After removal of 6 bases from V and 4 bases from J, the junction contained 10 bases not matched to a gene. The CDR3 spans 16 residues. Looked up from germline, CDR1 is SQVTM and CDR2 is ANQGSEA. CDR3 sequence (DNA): TGCAGCGTCGGTTTACTAGCGGGAGGGGCGGCAGATACGCAGTATTTT. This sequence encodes CSVGLLAGGAADTQYF.

CDR3 DNA: TGTGCCAGTAGTTCGATACCCCTTTTGAACACTGAAGCTTTCTTT. As protein: CASSSIPLLNTEAFF. The genes are TRBV19 and TRBJ1-1; D unresolved. CDR1 is LNHDA and CDR2 is SQIVND in the germline V gene (reference sequence). This CDR3 has 15 residues. V lost 5 bases and J lost 0, with 13 bases in between.

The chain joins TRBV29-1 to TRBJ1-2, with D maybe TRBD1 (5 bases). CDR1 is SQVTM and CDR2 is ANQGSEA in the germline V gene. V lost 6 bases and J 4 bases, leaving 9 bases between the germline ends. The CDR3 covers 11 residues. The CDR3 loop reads CSVQGLYGYTF. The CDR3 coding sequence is TGCAGCGTGCAGGGCCTCTATGGCTACACCTTC.

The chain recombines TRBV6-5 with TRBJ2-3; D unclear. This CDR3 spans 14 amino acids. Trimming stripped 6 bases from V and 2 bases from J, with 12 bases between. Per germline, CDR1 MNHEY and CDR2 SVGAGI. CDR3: CASSPMGTTDTQYF. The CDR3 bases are TGTGCCAGCAGCCCCATGGGTACCACAGATACGCAGTATTTT.

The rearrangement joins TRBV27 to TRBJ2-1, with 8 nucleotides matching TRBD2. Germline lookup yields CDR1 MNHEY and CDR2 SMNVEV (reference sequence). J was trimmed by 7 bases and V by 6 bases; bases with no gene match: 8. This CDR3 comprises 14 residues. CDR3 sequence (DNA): TGTGCCAGCAGCTTAAATCCGGGAGGGAATGAGCAGTTCTTC. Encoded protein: CASSLNPGGNEQFF.

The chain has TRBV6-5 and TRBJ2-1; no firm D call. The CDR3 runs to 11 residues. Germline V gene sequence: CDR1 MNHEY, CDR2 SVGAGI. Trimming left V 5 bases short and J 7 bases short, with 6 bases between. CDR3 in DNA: TGTGCCAGCAGTACTGGAAATGAGCAGTTCTTC. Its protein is CASSTGNEQFF.

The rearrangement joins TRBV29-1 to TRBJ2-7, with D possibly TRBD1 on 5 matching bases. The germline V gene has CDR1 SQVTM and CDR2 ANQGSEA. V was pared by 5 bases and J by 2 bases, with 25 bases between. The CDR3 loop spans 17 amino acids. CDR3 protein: CSVTLIDSLNPPYEQYF. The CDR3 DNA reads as TGCAGCGTTACCCTAATAGACAGCCTAAATCCCCCCTACGAGCAGTACTTC.

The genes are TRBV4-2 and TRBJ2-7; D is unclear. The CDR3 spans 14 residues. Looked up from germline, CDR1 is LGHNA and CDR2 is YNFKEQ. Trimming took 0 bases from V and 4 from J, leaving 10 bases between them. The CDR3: CASSQDDMGYEQYF. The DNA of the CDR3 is TGTGCCAGCAGCCAAGATGATATGGGGTACGAGCAGTACTTC.

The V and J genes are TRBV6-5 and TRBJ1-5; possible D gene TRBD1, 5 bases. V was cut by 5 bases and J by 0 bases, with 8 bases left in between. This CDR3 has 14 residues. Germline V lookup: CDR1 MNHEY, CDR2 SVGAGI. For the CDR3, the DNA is TGTGCCAGCAGTGTGGGGGATAGCAATCAGCCCCAGCATTTT. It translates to CASSVGDSNQPQHF.

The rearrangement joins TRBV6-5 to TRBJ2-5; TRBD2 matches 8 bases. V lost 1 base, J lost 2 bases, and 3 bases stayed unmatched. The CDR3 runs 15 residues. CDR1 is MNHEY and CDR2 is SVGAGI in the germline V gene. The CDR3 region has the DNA TGTGCCAGCAGTTACTTCGTAGCGGGGCAAGAGACCCAGTACTTC. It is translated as CASSYFVAGQETQYF.

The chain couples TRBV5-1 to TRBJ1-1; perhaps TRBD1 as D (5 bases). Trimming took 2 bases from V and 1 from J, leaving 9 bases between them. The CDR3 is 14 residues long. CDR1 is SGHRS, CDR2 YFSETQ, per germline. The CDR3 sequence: CASSLSQANTEAFF. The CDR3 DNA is TGCGCCAGCAGCTTATCACAGGCGAACACTGAAGCTTTCTTT.

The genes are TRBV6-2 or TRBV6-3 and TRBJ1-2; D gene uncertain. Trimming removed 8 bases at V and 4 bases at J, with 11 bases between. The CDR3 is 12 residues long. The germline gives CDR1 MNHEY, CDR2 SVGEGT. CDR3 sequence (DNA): TGTGCCAGCCGCGGGCAGATCTATGGCTACACCTTC. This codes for CASRGQIYGYTF.

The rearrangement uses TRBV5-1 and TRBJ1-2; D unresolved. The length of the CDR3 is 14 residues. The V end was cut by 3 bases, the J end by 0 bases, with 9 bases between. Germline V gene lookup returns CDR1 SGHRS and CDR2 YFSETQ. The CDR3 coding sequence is TGCGCCAGCAGCTCGAGGCGCACTAACTATGGCTACACCTTC. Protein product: CASSSRRTNYGYTF.

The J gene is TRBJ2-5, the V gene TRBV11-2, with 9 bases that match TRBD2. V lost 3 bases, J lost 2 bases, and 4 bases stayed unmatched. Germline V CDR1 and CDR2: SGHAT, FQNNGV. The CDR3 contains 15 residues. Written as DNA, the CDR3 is TGTGCCAGCAGCTTGCCTAGCGGGGAACAAGAGACCCAGTACTTC. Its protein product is CASSLPSGEQETQYF.

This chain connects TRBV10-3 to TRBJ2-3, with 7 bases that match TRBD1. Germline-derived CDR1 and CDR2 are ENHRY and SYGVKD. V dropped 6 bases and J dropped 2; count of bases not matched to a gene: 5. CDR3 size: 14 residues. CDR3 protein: CAIRAGTVTDTQYF. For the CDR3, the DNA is TGTGCCATCAGAGCCGGGACAGTCACAGATACGCAGTATTTT.

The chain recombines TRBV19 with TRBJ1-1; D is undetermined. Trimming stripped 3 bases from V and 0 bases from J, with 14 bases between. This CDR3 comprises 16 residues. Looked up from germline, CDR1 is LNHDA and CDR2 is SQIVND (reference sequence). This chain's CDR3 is CASSIPLGRLNTEAFF. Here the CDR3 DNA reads TGTGCCAGTAGTATCCCCTTGGGCAGGTTGAACACTGAAGCTTTCTTT. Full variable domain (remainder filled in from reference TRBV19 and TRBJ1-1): DGGITQSPKYLFRKEGQNVTLSCEQNLNHDAMYWYRQDPGQGLRLIYYSQIVNDFQKGDIAEGYSVSREKKESFPLTVTSAQKNPTAFYLCASSIPLGRLNTEAFFGQGTRLTVV.

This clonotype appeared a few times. The CDR3 reads CAWSGRGDTEAFF. In DNA, the CDR3 is TGTGCCTGGAGTGGCAGGGGAGACACTGAAGCTTTCTTT. V gene TRBV30 combines with J gene TRBJ1-1, with D maybe TRBD1 (6 bases). Germline V gene sequence: CDR1 GTSNPN, CDR2 SVGIG (reference sequence). Trimming pared 1 base from V and 3 bases from J, leaving 9 bases between. CDR3 length: 13 amino acids. Based on the CDR3 plus reference TRBV30 and TRBJ1-1, the full variable domain is SQTIHQWPATLVQPVGSPLSLECTVEGTSNPNLYWYRQAAGRGLQLLFYSVGIGQISSEVPQNLSASRPQDRQFILSSKKLLLSDSGFYLCAWSGRGDTEAFFGQGTRLTVV.

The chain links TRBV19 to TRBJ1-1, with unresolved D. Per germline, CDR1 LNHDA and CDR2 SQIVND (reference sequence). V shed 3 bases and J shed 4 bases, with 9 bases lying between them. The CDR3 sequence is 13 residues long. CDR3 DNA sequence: TGTGCCAGTAGTATGGGGTCGAGCACTGAAGCTTTCTTT. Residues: CASSMGSSTEAFF. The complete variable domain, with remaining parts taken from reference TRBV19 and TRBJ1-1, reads DGGITQSPKYLFRKEGQNVTLSCEQNLNHDAMYWYRQDPGQGLRLIYYSQIVNDFQKGDIAEGYSVSREKKESFPLTVTSAQKNPTAFYLCASSMGSSTEAFFGQGTRLTVV.